This TCR beta chain was profiled in a study of T-cell memory formation after mild COVID-19. V lost 5 bases to trimming and J lost 2 bases; unmatched junction nucleotides: 3. CDR3 length: 15 amino acids. Germline CDR1 and CDR2: SEHNR and FQNEAQ (reference sequence). MiXCR, applied by TCRdb to the 5' RACE reads, yields one record per CDR3 protein. The sample contains approximately 300,000 distinct CDR3 sequences, roughly 15% of which appear only once. The chain carries TRBV7-9 and TRBJ1-4, with 9 bases aligning to TRBD1. The sample was PBMCs or a T cell subset sorted from them (not recorded which). The receptor's source is a man in his late teens or twenties who had mild COVID-19 (a few samples of this study predate the infection). Cell type and time point are not known. CDR3 loop: CASSPGTGTNEKLFF. The CDR3 coding sequence is TGTGCCAGCAGCCCCGGGACAGGGACTAATGAAAAACTGTTTTTT.